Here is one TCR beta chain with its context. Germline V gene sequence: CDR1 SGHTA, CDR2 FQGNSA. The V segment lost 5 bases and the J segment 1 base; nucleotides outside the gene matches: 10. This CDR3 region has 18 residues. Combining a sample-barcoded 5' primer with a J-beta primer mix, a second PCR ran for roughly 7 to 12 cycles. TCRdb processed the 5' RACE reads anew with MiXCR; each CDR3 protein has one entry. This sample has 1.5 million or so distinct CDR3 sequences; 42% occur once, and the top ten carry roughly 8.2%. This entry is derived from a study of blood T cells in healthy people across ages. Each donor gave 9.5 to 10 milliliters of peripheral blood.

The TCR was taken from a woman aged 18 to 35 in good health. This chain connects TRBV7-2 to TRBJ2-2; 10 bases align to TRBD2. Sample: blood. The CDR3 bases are TGTGCCAGCAGCCCCGGGACTAGCGTTGGGAAGAACACCGGGGAGCTGTTTTTT. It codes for CASSPGTSVGKNTGELFF. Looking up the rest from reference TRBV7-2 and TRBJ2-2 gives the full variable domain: GAGVSQSPSNKVTEKGKDVELRCDPISGHTALYWYRQSLGQGLEFLIYFQGNSAPDKSGLPSDRFSAERTGGSVSTLTIQRTQQEDSAVYLCASSPGTSVGKNTGELFFGEGSRLTVL.